This T cell receptor beta chain derives from a study of CD8 T cells in ankylosing spondylitis. Many counts were recorded for this clonotype. Its antigen remains unknown. Via MiXCR, TCRdb re-called the 5' RACE reads, giving one row per CDR3 protein. The profile shows around 130,000 distinct CDR3 sequences, roughly 9% of them singletons. The V and J ends lost 2 bases and 7 bases respectively, with 8 bases between them. The CDR3 consists of 12 residues. CDR1 is SGHTA, CDR2 FQGNSA, per germline. Study conclusions and caveats: What appeared characteristic of ankylosing spondylitis blood was a TCR beta motif of seven to nine highly homologous variants. A subset of motif variants has previously been described in the synovial fluid and blood of reactive arthritis.

This receptor was taken from a male donor with ankylosing spondylitis or in good health (not recorded which). The chain recombines TRBV7-2 with TRBJ1-1; D is ambiguous. Sequencing input: blood, either unsorted or a sorted T cell fraction (not recorded which). The CDR3 DNA is TGTGCCAGCAGCTTATATGGGTATGAAGCTTTCTTT. This sequence encodes CASSLYGYEAFF.